The rows below give T cell receptor beta chains drawn from one sample of a study of liver allograft versus peripheral blood T cells. TCRdb reprocessed the reads via MiXCR and lists one record per CDR3 protein. The profile shows 2,000 to 2,500 distinct CDR3 sequences, roughly 15% of them singletons. The source of these receptors is a human patient who had a liver transplant. The graft donor may be the source of some T cells. The CDR3 runs from the conserved cysteine through the conserved F or W. A D gene is named only where the DNA matches it firmly. Some rows have no size entry. The others give once, few or many, or a class for an expanded clone.

J gene	D gene	clone size	V gene	CDR3 protein	CDR3 DNA
TRBJ2-1	TRBD2	few	TRBV10-3	CAVSGGAPEQFF	TGTGCCGTTAGCGGGGGGGCCCCTGAGCAGTTCTTC
TRBJ1-6	NA	medium-sized	TRBV6-1	CASLRDGQNSPLHF	TGTGCCAGCCTGCGGGACGGTCAAAATTCACCCCTCCACTTT
TRBJ2-3	NA	medium-sized	TRBV7-9	CASSPRVTDTQYF	TGTGCCAGCAGCCCGAGAGTCACAGATACGCAGTATTTT
TRBJ1-1	NA	few	TRBV7-9	CASSLGGGRVPEAFF	TGTGCCAGCAGCTTAGGGGGGGGAAGGGTCCCTGAAGCTTTCTTT
TRBJ1-5	NA	medium-sized	TRBV18	CASSNGGYSNQPQHF	TGTGCCAGCTCAAACGGGGGCTATAGCAATCAGCCCCAGCATTTT
TRBJ1-5	NA	NA	TRBV6-2/TRBV6-3	CASKTIQVGARQPQHF	TGTGCCAGCAAGACAATCCAGGTGGGGGCACGTCAGCCCCAGCATTTT
TRBJ1-2	TRBD1	medium-sized	TRBV19	CASGGQGWANYGYTF	TGTGCCAGTGGGGGACAGGGATGGGCTAACTATGGCTACACCTTC
TRBJ1-5	NA	few	TRBV27	CASSRDRTLGQPQHF	TGTGCCAGCAGTCGCGACAGGACCTTAGGCCAGCCCCAGCATTTT
TRBJ1-5	NA	medium-sized	TRBV7-2	CASSLRDSNQPQHF	TGTGCCAGCAGCTTACGGGATAGCAATCAGCCCCAGCATTTT
TRBJ1-4	NA	medium-sized	TRBV6-2/TRBV6-3	CASSYPTHPRGEKLFF	TGTGCCAGCAGTTACCCGACCCACCCGAGAGGTGAAAAACTGTTTTTT
TRBJ1-2	TRBD1	medium-sized	TRBV10-3	CAISESDRGHNYGYTF	TGTGCCATCAGTGAGTCAGACAGGGGGCACAACTATGGCTACACCTTC
TRBJ1-3	TRBD1	medium-sized	TRBV30	CAWASTGEGNTIYF	TGTGCCTGGGCCTCTACAGGGGAAGGAAACACCATATATTTT
TRBJ2-3	TRBD1	NA	TRBV6-5	CASSPGQGSDTQYF	TGTGCCAGCAGTCCGGGACAGGGGTCAGATACGCAGTATTTT
TRBJ1-2	NA	NA	TRBV2	CASSPPGASGYTF	TGTGCCAGCAGTCCCCCGGGGGCTTCCGGCTACACCTTC
TRBJ1-1	NA	large	TRBV15	CATSRGDAGSTEAFF	TGTGCCACCAGCAGAGGGGACGCCGGGAGCACTGAAGCTTTCTTT
TRBJ1-2	NA	few	TRBV12-3/TRBV12-4	CASSLGRAFRAYGYTF	TGTGCCAGCAGTTTGGGGCGGGCCTTTAGGGCCTATGGCTACACCTTC
TRBJ1-6	NA	medium-sized	TRBV28	CASSLQGGNKILHF	TGTGCCAGCAGTTTGCAGGGAGGGAATAAGATCCTCCACTTT
TRBJ1-6	NA	NA	TRBV30	CAWSLQFSPLHF	TGTGCCTGGAGCTTACAGTTCTCACCCCTCCACTTT
TRBJ1-2	TRBD1	medium-sized	TRBV5-6	CASSVLTGTGDGYTF	TGTGCCAGCAGCGTACTAACCGGGACAGGGGATGGCTACACCTTC
TRBJ1-6	NA	large	TRBV18	CASSQDRDSPLHF	TGTGCCAGCTCACAGGACCGGGATTCACCCCTCCACTTT
TRBJ1-2	TRBD1	few	TRBV20-1	CSARDGGTGSGYTF	TGCAGTGCTAGAGATGGCGGGACAGGGTCTGGCTACACCTTC
TRBJ2-1	NA	NA	TRBV19	CASSIMGSRDEQFF	TGTGCCAGTAGTATCATGGGCTCTCGGGATGAGCAGTTCTTC
TRBJ2-2	TRBD2	NA	TRBV6-5	CATTSEGSGRVGELFF	TGTGCCACCACCTCGGAGGGGAGCGGGAGGGTCGGGGAGCTGTTTTTT
TRBJ1-1	NA	few	TRBV5-4	CASSLVNGGGEAFF	TGTGCCAGCAGCTTGGTTAATGGGGGAGGTGAAGCTTTCTTT
TRBJ1-3	TRBD1	large	TRBV6-2/TRBV6-3	CASILDRAGNTIYF	TGTGCCAGCATCCTGGACAGGGCTGGAAACACCATATATTTT
TRBJ2-5	NA	medium-sized	TRBV19	CASSSRGTPPETQYF	TGTGCCAGTAGTTCCAGGGGGACTCCCCCAGAGACCCAGTACTTC
TRBJ2-7	TRBD2	medium-sized	TRBV20-1	CSASASGGNYEQYF	TGCAGTGCTAGCGCTAGCGGGGGGAACTACGAGCAGTACTTC
TRBJ1-1	NA	large	TRBV28	CASRLTGLNTEAFF	TGTGCCAGCAGGCTCACAGGATTGAACACTGAAGCTTTCTTT
TRBJ2-3	NA	few	TRBV5-6	CASSLAGGAIDDTQYF	TGTGCCAGCAGCTTGGCAGGGGGGGCGATTGATGATACGCAGTATTTT
TRBJ1-6	TRBD1	few	TRBV27	CASRDIFFRGNNSPLHF	TGTGCCAGCAGGGACATATTTTTCAGGGGGAATAATTCACCCCTCCACTTT
TRBJ1-2	NA	NA	TRBV5-5	CASSPRQVINYGYTF	TGTGCCAGCAGCCCCCGACAAGTAATTAACTATGGCTACACCTTC
TRBJ1-3	NA	NA	TRBV7-9	CASRPPVPGSGNTIYF	TGTGCCAGCAGGCCGCCGGTGCCGGGTTCTGGAAACACCATATATTTT
TRBJ1-1	NA	medium-sized	TRBV7-2	CASSSSPSTEAFF	TGTGCCAGCAGCTCCTCGCCCTCCACTGAAGCTTTCTTT
TRBJ1-2	NA	medium-sized	TRBV19	CASSITSNYGYTF	TGTGCCAGTAGTATTACGTCTAACTATGGCTACACCTTC
TRBJ1-3	NA	medium-sized	TRBV19	CASSIAASSGNTIYF	TGTGCCAGTAGTATAGCGGCCAGCTCTGGAAACACCATATATTTT
TRBJ1-1	NA	NA	TRBV9	CASSVRRDTEAFF	TGTGCCAGCAGCGTCCGGAGAGACACTGAAGCTTTCTTT
TRBJ1-6	TRBD1	medium-sized	TRBV7-2	CASSLTGQGNSPLHF	TGTGCCAGCAGCTTAACGGGACAGGGTAATTCACCCCTCCACTTT
TRBJ1-3	NA	NA	TRBV30	CAWSLERSGNTIYF	TGTGCCTGGAGCCTGGAACGGTCTGGAAACACCATATATTTT
TRBJ2-7	TRBD1	once	TRBV6-1	CASGSGQGAGNEQYF	TGTGCCAGTGGGAGTGGGCAGGGGGCGGGGAACGAGCAGTACTTC
TRBJ1-1	NA	few	TRBV7-9	CASSPGRLNTEAFF	TGTGCCAGCAGCCCGGGACGGTTGAACACTGAAGCTTTCTTT
TRBJ1-4	NA	medium-sized	TRBV6-1	CASSLGGASEKLFF	TGTGCCAGCAGTCTGGGTGGGGCGAGTGAAAAACTGTTTTTT
TRBJ1-1	TRBD1	medium-sized	TRBV20-1	CSAYRGTEAFF	TGCAGTGCCTACAGGGGCACTGAAGCTTTCTTT
TRBJ1-2	NA	few	TRBV20-1	CSASAPQSNYGYTF	TGCAGTGCTAGTGCCCCGCAATCTAACTATGGCTACACCTTC
TRBJ1-1	TRBD1	NA	TRBV2	CASRTTGGNTEAFF	TGTGCCAGCCGAACGACAGGGGGGAACACTGAAGCTTTCTTT
TRBJ1-4	NA	NA	TRBV20-1	CSARLQGEEKLFF	TGCAGTGCTAGACTTCAGGGAGAGGAAAAACTGTTTTTT
TRBJ1-5	TRBD1	NA	TRBV18	CASFSDRGGNQPQHF	TGTGCCAGCTTCTCCGACAGGGGTGGAAATCAGCCCCAGCATTTT
TRBJ2-3	NA	medium-sized	TRBV9	CASSPGVTSSTDTQYF	TGTGCCAGCAGCCCCGGAGTTACTAGCAGCACAGATACGCAGTATTTT
TRBJ1-2	NA	NA	TRBV29-1	CSVGESNYGYTF	TGCAGCGTGGGGGAGTCAAACTATGGCTACACCTTC
TRBJ1-1	NA	large	TRBV7-9	CASSWGGNTEAFF	TGTGCCAGCAGCTGGGGAGGTAACACTGAAGCTTTCTTT
TRBJ1-1	NA	NA	TRBV11-2	CASSLYQGGHTEAFF	TGTGCCAGCAGCTTATACCAGGGAGGGCACACTGAAGCTTTCTTT
TRBJ1-2	NA	NA	TRBV20-1	CSALGQTNGYTF	TGCAGTGCTCTCGGACAGACAAATGGCTACACCTTC
TRBJ1-2	TRBD1	medium-sized	TRBV5-6	CASSWGTGGSGYTF	TGTGCCAGCAGCTGGGGGACAGGGGGGTCTGGCTACACCTTC